Sequencing of this T cell receptor beta chain was carried out in a study of early T cells in non-severe SARS-CoV-2 infection. CDR1 is SSHAT and CDR2 is FNYEAQ in the germline V gene (reference sequence). The CDR3 is made up of 14 amino acids. Points from the study as a whole: The matching step, a VDJdb search, favored anti-spike CD8 responses and missed private and CD4 specificities.

Concerning this clonotype itself: Its antigen is not identified. Its ends do not fully match the called genes, so a read error is possible.

cDNA molecules, individually, were tagged with unique molecular identifiers. Each CDR3 protein gets one entry after TCRdb re-called the 5' RACE reads with MiXCR. The repertoire holds approximately 65,000 distinct CDR3 sequences, with about 11% as singletons. V and J are TRBV7-7 and TRBJ2-2; the match to TRBD1 covers 8 bases. Specimen: whole blood, collected at baseline. This clonotype was sampled from an adult who was a healthcare worker with PCR-confirmed SARS-CoV-2 infection or an uninfected control (not recorded which). CDR3 region: CASSFDRGTGELFF. CDR3 DNA: TGTGCTAGCAGCTTCGACAGGGGAACCGGGGAGCTGTTTTTT.